The present TCR beta chain was sequenced within a study of cytomegalovirus exposure and HLA in healthy donors. Amplification used 60 Vbeta primers and 13 Jbeta primers. TCRdb's table, derived via immunoSEQ multiplex PCR, lists solely in-frame clones and lacks some. This sample has around 120,000 clones; over 70% occur once, and the top ten carry 1.5% to 2%. Details on this clone: Its antigen remains unidentified.

Germline V CDR1 and CDR2: MDHEN, SYDVKM. V lost 5 bases and J 10 bases, leaving 11 bases between the germline ends. The CDR3 sequence is 11 residues long. Study-wide results and limits: There were several of the most significant clusters that appeared linked to common viral pathogens in a later analysis.

The sample comprised PBMCs. The V call is TRBV28, the J call TRBJ1-1, with no clear D. The receptor's source is a woman between 18 and 30 years old in good health and CMV-seronegative. The CDR3 DNA sequence: TGTGCCAGCAGTCCTAGGTTGATAGCTTTCTTT. Protein product: CASSPRLIAFF.